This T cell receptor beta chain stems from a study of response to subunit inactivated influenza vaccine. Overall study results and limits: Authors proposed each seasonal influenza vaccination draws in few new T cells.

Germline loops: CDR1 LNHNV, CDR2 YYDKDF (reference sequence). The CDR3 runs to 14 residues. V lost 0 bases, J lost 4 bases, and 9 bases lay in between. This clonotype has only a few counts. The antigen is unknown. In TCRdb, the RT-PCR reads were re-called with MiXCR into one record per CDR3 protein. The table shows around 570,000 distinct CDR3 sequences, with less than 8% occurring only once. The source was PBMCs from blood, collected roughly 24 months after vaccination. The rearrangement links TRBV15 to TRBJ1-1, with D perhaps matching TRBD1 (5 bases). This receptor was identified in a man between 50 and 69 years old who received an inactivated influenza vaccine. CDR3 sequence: CATSREGRSTEAFF. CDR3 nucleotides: TGTGCCACCAGCAGAGAGGGGCGAAGCACTGAAGCTTTCTTT.